These T cell receptor beta chains were read from a single sample in a study of blood T cell repertoires in COVID-19. The repertoire was sequenced with immunoSEQ multiplex PCR; TCRdb's copy has only in-frame clones and lacks some. The sample lists around 190,000 clones; roughly 86% were seen once. Material: peripheral blood. The receptors were sampled from a man aged 18 to 29 with active or convalescent COVID-19. Each CDR3 is given without its conserved first and last residue. Fields, in order: V gene, CDR3 protein.

v_gene: TRBV7-2; CDR3aa: ASSATGTSGNTIY
v_gene: TRBV11-2; CDR3aa: ASSLSGVRLYGYT
v_gene: TRBV19; CDR3aa: ASSPLAGGRETQY
v_gene: TRBV5-1; CDR3aa: ASSFGGVVNEQF
v_gene: TRBV11-2; CDR3aa: ASSLDSRGGNQPQH
v_gene: TRBV5-1; CDR3aa: ASSLTPGQGYNSPLH
v_gene: TRBV25-1; CDR3aa: ASSIGQGYGYT
v_gene: TRBV30; CDR3aa: AWTLSTGNTEAF
v_gene: TRBV7-3; CDR3aa: ASSLDGTSGGRNTGELF
v_gene: TRBV5-1; CDR3aa: ASSLEQGYEQY
v_gene: TRBV6-1; CDR3aa: ASSDGGWPQH
v_gene: TRBV7-2; CDR3aa: ASSFGLAGGSYEQY
v_gene: TRBV18; CDR3aa: ASSPAASVSPF